This T cell receptor beta chain was identified during a study of CD4 and CD8 cells across lung adenocarcinoma regions. TCRdb called the PCR reads again in MiXCR, with one record for every CDR3 protein. Of under 20,000 distinct CDR3 sequences in the sample, around 53% were seen once. CDR1 is SGHRS, CDR2 YFSETQ, per germline. The CDR3 sequence is 16 residues long. The ends lost 4 bases at V and 4 bases at J; junction bases unmatched: 6. The V call is TRBV5-1, the J call TRBJ2-3, with 13 bases aligning to TRBD2. The source of this sequence is a female donor with lung adenocarcinoma. The CD4 and CD8 labels of this study may be unreliable. Sequencing was carried out using CD8+ T cells from the center of a lung tumor. The CDR3 coding sequence is TGCGCCAGCAGCACCGGGACTAGCGGGACTGCAGATACGCAGTATTTT. This sequence encodes CASSTGTSGTADTQYF.